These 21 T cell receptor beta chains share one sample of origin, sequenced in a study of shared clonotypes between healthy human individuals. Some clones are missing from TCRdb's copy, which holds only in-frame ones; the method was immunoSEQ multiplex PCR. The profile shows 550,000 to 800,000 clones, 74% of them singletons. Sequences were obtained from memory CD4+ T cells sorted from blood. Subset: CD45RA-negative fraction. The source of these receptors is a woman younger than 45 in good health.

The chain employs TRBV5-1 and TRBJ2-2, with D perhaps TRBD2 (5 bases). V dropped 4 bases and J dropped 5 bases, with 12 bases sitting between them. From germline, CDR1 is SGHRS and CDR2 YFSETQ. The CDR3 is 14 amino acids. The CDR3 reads CASSGGWETGELFF. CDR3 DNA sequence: TGCGCCAGCAGCGGCGGGTGGGAAACCGGGGAGCTGTTTTTT. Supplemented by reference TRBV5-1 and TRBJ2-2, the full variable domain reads KAGVTQTPRYLIKTRGQQVTLSCSPISGHRSVSWYQQTPGQGLQFLFEYFSETQRNKGNFPGRFSGRQFSNSRSEMNVSTLELGDSALYLCASSGGWETGELFFGEGSRLTVL.

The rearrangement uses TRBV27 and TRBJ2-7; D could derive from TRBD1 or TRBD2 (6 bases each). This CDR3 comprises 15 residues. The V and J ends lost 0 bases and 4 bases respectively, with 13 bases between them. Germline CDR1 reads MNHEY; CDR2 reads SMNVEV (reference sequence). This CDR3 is CASSLSSGAGYEQYF. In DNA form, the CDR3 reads TGTGCCAGCAGTTTATCCTCGGGGGCGGGGTACGAGCAGTACTTC.

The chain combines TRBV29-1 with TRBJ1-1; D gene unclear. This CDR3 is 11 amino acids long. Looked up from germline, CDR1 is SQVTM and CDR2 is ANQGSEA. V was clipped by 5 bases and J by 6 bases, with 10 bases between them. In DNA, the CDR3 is TGCAGCGTTCATCGTGGGGCTGAAGCTTTCTTT. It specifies CSVHRGAEAFF.

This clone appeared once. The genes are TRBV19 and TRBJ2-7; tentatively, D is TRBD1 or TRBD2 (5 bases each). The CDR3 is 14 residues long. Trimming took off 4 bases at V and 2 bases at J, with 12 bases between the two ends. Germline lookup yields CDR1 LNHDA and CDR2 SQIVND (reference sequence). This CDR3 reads CASSKGRSTYEQYF. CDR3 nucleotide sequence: TGTGCCAGTAGTAAGGGACGAAGCACCTACGAGCAGTACTTC.

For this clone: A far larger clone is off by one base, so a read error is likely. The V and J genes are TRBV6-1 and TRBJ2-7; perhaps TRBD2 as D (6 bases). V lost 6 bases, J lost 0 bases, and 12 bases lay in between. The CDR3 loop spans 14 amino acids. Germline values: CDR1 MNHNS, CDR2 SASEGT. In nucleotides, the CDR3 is TGTGCCAGCAGACGGGACTTTTCCTCCTACGAGCAGTACTTC. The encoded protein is CASRRDFSSYEQYF.

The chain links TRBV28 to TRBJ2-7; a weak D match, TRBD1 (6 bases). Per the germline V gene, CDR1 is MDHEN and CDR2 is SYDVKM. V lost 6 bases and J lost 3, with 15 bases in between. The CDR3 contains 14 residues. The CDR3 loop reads CASRIGQSFYEQYF. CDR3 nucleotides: TGTGCCAGCAGGATTGGACAGAGTTTCTACGAGCAGTACTTC.

Written as DNA, the CDR3 is TGTGCCAGCAGTGAGGGCCCCGAGGCGCATCAGCCCCAGCATTTT. As protein: CASSEGPEAHQPQHF. The rearrangement uses TRBV6-4 and TRBJ1-5, with unresolved D. This CDR3 has 15 amino acids. Germline V gene lookup returns CDR1 MRHNA and CDR2 SNTAGT. Trimming removed 3 bases at V and 5 bases at J, with 14 bases between.

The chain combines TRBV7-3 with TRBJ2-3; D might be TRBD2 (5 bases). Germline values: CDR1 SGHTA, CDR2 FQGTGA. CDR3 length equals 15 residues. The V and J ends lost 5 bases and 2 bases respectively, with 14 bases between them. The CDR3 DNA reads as TGTGCCAGCAGCCCTACTACCGGGGACACAGATACGCAGTATTTT. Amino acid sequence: CASSPTTGDTDTQYF.

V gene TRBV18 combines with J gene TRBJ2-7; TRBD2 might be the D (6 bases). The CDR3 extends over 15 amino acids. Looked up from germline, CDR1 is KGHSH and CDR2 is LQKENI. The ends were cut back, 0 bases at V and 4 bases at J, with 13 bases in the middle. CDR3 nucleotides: TGTGCCAGCTCACCACCGGGCGGGGTACTTTACGAGCAGTACTTC. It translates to CASSPPGGVLYEQYF.

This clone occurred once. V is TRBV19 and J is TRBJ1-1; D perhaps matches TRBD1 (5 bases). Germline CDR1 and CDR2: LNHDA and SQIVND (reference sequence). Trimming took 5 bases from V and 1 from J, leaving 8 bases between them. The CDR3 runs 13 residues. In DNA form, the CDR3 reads TGTGCCAGTAGTGTAACAGGGAACACTGAAGCTTTCTTT. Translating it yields CASSVTGNTEAFF.

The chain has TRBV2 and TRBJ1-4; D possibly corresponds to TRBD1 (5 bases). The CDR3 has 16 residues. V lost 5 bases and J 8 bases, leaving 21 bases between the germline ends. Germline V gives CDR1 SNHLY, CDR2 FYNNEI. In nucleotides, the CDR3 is TGTGCCAGCAGTCTCCCCACCCTAGGGGCTGGCGAAAAACTGTTTTTT. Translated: CASSLPTLGAGEKLFF.

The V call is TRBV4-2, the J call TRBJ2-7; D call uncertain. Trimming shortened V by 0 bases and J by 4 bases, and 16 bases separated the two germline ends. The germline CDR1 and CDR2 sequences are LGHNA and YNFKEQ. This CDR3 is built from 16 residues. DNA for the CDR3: TGTGCCAGCAGCCAAGAATTCAGTACAGTGGGGTACGAGCAGTACTTC. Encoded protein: CASSQEFSTVGYEQYF.

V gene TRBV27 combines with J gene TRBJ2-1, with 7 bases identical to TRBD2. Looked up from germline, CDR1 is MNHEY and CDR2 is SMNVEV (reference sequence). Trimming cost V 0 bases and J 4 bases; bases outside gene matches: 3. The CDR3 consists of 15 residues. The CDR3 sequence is CASSLSSGEYNEQFF. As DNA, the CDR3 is TGTGCCAGCAGTTTATCCAGCGGGGAGTACAATGAGCAGTTCTTC.

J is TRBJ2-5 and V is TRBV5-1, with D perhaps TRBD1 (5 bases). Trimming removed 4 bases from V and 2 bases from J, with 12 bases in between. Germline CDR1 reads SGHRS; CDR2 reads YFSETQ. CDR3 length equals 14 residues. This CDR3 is CASSQRTLQETQYF. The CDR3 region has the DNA TGCGCCAGCAGCCAAAGGACACTTCAAGAGACCCAGTACTTC.

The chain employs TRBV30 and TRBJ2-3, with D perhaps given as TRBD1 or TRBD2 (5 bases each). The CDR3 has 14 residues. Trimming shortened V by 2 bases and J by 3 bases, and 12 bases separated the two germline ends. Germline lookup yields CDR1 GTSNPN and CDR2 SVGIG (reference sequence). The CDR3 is CAWSIGDGTDTQYF. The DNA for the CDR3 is TGTGCCTGGAGTATAGGGGACGGGACAGATACGCAGTATTTT.

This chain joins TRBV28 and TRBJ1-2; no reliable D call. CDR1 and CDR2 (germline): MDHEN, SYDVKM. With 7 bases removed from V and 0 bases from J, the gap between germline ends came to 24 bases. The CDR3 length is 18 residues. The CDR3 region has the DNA TGTGCCAGCATAAAGTTCCCTAGGGCCCGTCCTACTAACTATGGCTACACCTTC. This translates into CASIKFPRARPTNYGYTF.

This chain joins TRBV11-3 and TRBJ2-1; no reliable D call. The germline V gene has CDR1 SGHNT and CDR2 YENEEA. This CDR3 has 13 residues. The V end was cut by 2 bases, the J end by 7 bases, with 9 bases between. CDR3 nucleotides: TGTGCCAGCAGCTTACGAGCGATAAATGAGCAGTTCTTC. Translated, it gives CASSLRAINEQFF.

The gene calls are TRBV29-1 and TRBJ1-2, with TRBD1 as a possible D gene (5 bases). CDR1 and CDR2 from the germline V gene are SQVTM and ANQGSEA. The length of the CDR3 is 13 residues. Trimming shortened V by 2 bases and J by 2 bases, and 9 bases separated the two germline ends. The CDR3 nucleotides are TGCAGCGTTGAACGGGGGACGAACTATGGCTACACCTTC. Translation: CSVERGTNYGYTF. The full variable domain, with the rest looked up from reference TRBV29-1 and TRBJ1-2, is SAVISQKPSRDICQRGTSLTIQCQVDSQVTMMFWYRQQPGQSLTLIATANQGSEATYESGFVIDKFPISRPNLTFSTLTVSNMSPEDSSIYLCSVERGTNYGYTFGSGTRLTVV.

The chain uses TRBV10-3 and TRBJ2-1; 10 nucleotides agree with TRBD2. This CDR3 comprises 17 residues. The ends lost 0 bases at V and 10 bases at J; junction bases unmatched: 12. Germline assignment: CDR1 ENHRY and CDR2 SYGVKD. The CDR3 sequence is CAISESASGSPLPEQFF. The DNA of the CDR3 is TGTGCCATCAGTGAGTCTGCTAGCGGGAGTCCTTTACCCGAGCAGTTCTTC.

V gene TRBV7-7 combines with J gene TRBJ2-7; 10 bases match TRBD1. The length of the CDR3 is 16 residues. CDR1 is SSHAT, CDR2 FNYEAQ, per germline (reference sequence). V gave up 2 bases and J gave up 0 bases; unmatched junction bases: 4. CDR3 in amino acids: CASSLRQGAISYEQYF. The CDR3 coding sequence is TGTGCCAGCAGCTTAAGACAGGGGGCAATCTCCTACGAGCAGTACTTC. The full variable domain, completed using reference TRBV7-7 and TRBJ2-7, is GAGVSQSPRYKVTKRGQDVTLRCDPISSHATLYWYQQALGQGPEFLTYFNYEAQPDKSGLPSDRFSAERPEGSISTLTIQRTEQRDSAMYRCASSLRQGAISYEQYFGPGTRLTVT.

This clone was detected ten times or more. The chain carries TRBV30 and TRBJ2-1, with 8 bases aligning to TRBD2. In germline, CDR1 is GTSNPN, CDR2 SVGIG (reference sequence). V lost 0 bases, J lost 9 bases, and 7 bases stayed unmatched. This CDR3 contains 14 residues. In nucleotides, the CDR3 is TGTGCCTGGAGTGTCTTAGCGGGGATGGTTGAGCAGTTCTTC. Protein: CAWSVLAGMVEQFF.